This record covers a single T cell receptor beta chain. What it recognizes is unknown. Researchers attached unique molecular identifiers to individual cDNA molecules. One entry per CDR3 protein, called by TCRdb with MiXCR from the 5' RACE reads. The table records about 34,000 distinct CDR3 sequences, about 7% of them present only once. The record originates from a study of early T cells in non-severe SARS-CoV-2 infection. Overall study context: Alpha and beta chains were unpaired, from unsorted whole-blood bulk RNA. Study-level findings and limits: The VDJdb matching leaned toward anti-spike CD8 responses and overlooked private and CD4 specificities.

This receptor was obtained from an adult who was a healthcare worker with PCR-confirmed SARS-CoV-2 infection or an uninfected control (not recorded which). The sample in question was whole blood, obtained at baseline.

DNA of the CDR3: TGTGCCAGCAGCTTAGCGCATTCGGAGCTTGATGAGCAGTTCTTC. This codes for CASSLAHSELDEQFF. This chain links TRBV7-9 with TRBJ2-1, with unresolved D. The CDR3 has 15 residues. Germline V gene data show CDR1 as SEHNR and CDR2 as FQNEAQ (reference sequence). V shed 0 bases and J shed 8 bases, with 14 bases lying between them.